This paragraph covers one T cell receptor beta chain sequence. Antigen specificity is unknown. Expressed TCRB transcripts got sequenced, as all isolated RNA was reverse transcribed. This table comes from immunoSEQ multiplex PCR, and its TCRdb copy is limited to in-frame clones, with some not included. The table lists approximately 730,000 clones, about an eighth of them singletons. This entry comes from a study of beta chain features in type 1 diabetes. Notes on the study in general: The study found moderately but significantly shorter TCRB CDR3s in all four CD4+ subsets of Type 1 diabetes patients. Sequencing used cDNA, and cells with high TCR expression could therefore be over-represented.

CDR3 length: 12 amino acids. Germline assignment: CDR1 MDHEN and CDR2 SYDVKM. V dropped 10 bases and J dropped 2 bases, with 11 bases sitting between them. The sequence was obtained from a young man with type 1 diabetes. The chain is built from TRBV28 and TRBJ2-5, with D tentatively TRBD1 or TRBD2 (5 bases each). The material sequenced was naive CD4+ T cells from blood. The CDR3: CAIGTAQETQYF. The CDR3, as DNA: TGTGCCATCGGGACGGCGCAAGAGACCCAGTACTTC.